The next 21 T cell receptor beta chains were all read from a single sample in a study of blood T cell repertoires in COVID-19. Clones were read by immunoSEQ multiplex PCR, and TCRdb kept only the in-frame ones, dropping some. The sample gives 130,000 to 150,000 clones, roughly 87% of which show up once; 0.75% to 0.95% is in the top ten. The sample comprised peripheral blood. The source is a woman in her 50s with acute or convalescent COVID-19.

The chain carries TRBV7-6 and TRBJ2-6; D is ambiguous. Germline V gene sequence: CDR1 SGHVS, CDR2 FNYEAQ. The CDR3 runs 16 residues. Trimming removed 0 bases at V and 0 bases at J, with 6 bases between. The CDR3 nucleotides are TGTGCCAGCAGCTTAGCGCAGTACTCTGGGGCCAACGTCCTGACTTTC. Its protein product is CASSLAQYSGANVLTF.

DNA of the CDR3: TGTGCCAGCAGTTACTCAGCCGCGGGGGGCCCCTATACGCAGTATTTT. It yields the protein CASSYSAAGGPYTQYF. This rearrangement joins TRBV6-5 to TRBJ2-3; 8 positions match TRBD2. V gave up 0 bases and J gave up 7 bases; unmatched junction bases: 9. Germline-derived CDR1 and CDR2 are MNHEY and SVGAGI. The CDR3 length is 16 residues.

The chain employs TRBV19 and TRBJ1-1; 10 nucleotides align to TRBD1. V gave up 3 bases and J gave up 5 bases; unmatched junction bases: 12. In germline, CDR1 is LNHDA, CDR2 SQIVND (reference sequence). The CDR3 is 17 amino acids. As DNA, the CDR3 is TGTGCCAGTAGTATGCTCGGGACAGGGGTCTCGGGGACTGAAGCTTTCTTT. Translation gives CASSMLGTGVSGTEAFF.

J is TRBJ2-2 and V is TRBV7-3, with D perhaps TRBD2 (5 bases). The CDR3 runs to 14 residues. Germline lookup yields CDR1 SGHTA and CDR2 FQGTGA. Trimming left V 5 bases short and J 3 bases short, with 10 bases between. The CDR3 DNA sequence: TGTGCCAGCAGCCCCCGGGGTGACACCGGGGAGCTGTTTTTT. Protein sequence: CASSPRGDTGELFF.

The chain is built from TRBV14 and TRBJ2-3; D not certain. Looked up from germline, CDR1 is SGHDN and CDR2 is FVKESK. CDR3 length: 13 residues. V was shortened by 0 bases and J by 2 bases, with 3 bases between the two germline ends. DNA for the CDR3: TGTGCCAGCAGCCAAGACCACACAGATACGCAGTATTTT. Protein product: CASSQDHTDTQYF.

V is TRBV19 and J is TRBJ2-2; the match to TRBD1 covers 11 bases. The CDR3 is made up of 15 amino acids. After removal of 1 base from V and 6 bases from J, the junction contained 1 base not matched to a gene. Germline V gene data show CDR1 as LNHDA and CDR2 as SQIVND (reference sequence). The CDR3 sequence: CASSIGDRGSGELFF. The CDR3 nucleotides are TGTGCCAGTAGTATAGGGGACAGGGGGTCCGGGGAGCTGTTTTTT. Variable domain in full (rest from reference TRBV19 and TRBJ2-2): DGGITQSPKYLFRKEGQNVTLSCEQNLNHDAMYWYRQDPGQGLRLIYYSQIVNDFQKGDIAEGYSVSREKKESFPLTVTSAQKNPTAFYLCASSIGDRGSGELFFGEGSRLTVL.

This chain joins TRBV10-3 and TRBJ1-1; 7 bases match TRBD1. Germline values: CDR1 ENHRY, CDR2 SYGVKD. The J segment lost 0 bases and the V segment lost 5 bases, leaving 3 bases of the junction unmatched. This CDR3 has 14 residues. In DNA, the CDR3 is TGTGCCATCAGTAGGGGACAGTTGAACACTGAAGCTTTCTTT. It encodes CAISRGQLNTEAFF.

The chain uses TRBV6-1 and TRBJ2-3; TRBD2 agrees at 9 bases. CDR1 and CDR2 from the germline V gene are MNHNS and SASEGT. The CDR3 length is 13 residues. The J segment lost 14 bases and the V segment lost 0 bases, leaving 6 bases of the junction unmatched. CDR3 sequence: CASSEARGGLRYF. The CDR3 coding sequence is TGTGCCAGCAGTGAAGCGCGGGGGGGCCTACGGTATTTT.

This chain joins TRBV24-1 and TRBJ2-1, with D perhaps TRBD1 (5 bases). The CDR3 loop spans 16 amino acids. From germline, CDR1 is KGHDR and CDR2 SFDVKD. Trimming cost V 3 bases and J 0 bases, with 11 bases left between them. The CDR3 region is CATSDVKTVSYNEQFF. CDR3 sequence (DNA): TGTGCCACCAGTGATGTAAAGACAGTCTCCTACAATGAGCAGTTCTTC.

This chain uses TRBV18 with TRBJ1-6; 8 bases align to TRBD1. The junction had 3 bases not matched to a gene; V was cut back by 5 bases and J by 3 bases. CDR1 and CDR2 (germline): KGHSH, LQKENI. The CDR3 contains 15 residues. The CDR3 protein is CASSSDRVYNSPLHF. DNA of the CDR3: TGTGCCAGCTCATCGGACAGGGTCTATAATTCACCCCTCCACTTT.

The V gene is TRBV7-9, the J gene TRBJ1-4; 7 nucleotides match TRBD1. Germline loops: CDR1 SEHNR, CDR2 FQNEAQ (reference sequence). Losses at the gene ends were 5 bases for V and 6 bases for J; bases not matched to a gene: 3. There are 13 residues in the CDR3. Here the CDR3 reads CASSDGTDEKLFF. The CDR3 region has the DNA TGTGCCAGCAGCGACGGGACAGATGAAAAACTGTTTTTT.

This chain joins TRBV12-3 or TRBV12-4 and TRBJ1-2, with 8 positions matching TRBD1. V was clipped by 6 bases and J by 8 bases; unmatched bases: 5. This CDR3 has 12 residues. CDR3 protein: CASRQGAYGYTF. CDR3 nucleotide sequence: TGTGCCAGCAGGCAGGGGGCATACGGCTACACCTTC.

This chain joins TRBV7-8 and TRBJ1-3; tentatively, D is TRBD1 (6 bases). Germline V gene lookup returns CDR1 SGHVS and CDR2 FQNEAQ. The V end was cut by 1 base, the J end by 0 bases, with 19 bases between. The CDR3 has 19 amino acids. The CDR3 loop reads CASSLEVTGSISSGNTIYF. DNA for the CDR3: TGTGCCAGCAGCTTAGAGGTCACAGGGTCAATTAGCTCTGGAAACACCATATATTTT.

The V call is TRBV2, the J call TRBJ1-1, with TRBD1 matching over 7 bases. Germline V CDR1 and CDR2: SNHLY, FYNNEI. Trimming removed 6 bases from V and 6 bases from J; junction bases left unmatched: 7. The CDR3 spans 13 residues. In nucleotides, the CDR3 is TGTGCCAGCAGGGAGACAGGGCTATCTGAAGCTTTCTTT. This translates into CASRETGLSEAFF.

The chain carries TRBV4-2 and TRBJ2-7; TRBD2 matches 10 bases. The CDR3 consists of 16 residues. The ends lost 3 bases at V and 2 bases at J; junction bases unmatched: 7. In germline, CDR1 is LGHNA, CDR2 YNFKEQ. As DNA, the CDR3 is TGTGCCAGCAGCCAGGTGGCAGGGACTAGCGCCTACGAGCAGTACTTC. It codes for CASSQVAGTSAYEQYF.

The rearrangement uses TRBV11-3 and TRBJ2-3, with 7 bases that match TRBD2. V shed 1 base, J shed 6 bases, and the junction held 10 bases outside the gene matches. The CDR3 has 16 amino acids. Germline loops: CDR1 SGHNT, CDR2 YENEEA. The CDR3, as DNA: TGTGCCAGCAGCTTAGCCCCAGCGGGGAGTCCGGATACGCAGTATTTT. Amino acids: CASSLAPAGSPDTQYF. The entire variable domain, with the rest obtained from reference TRBV11-3 and TRBJ2-3, is as follows: EAGVVQSPRYKIIEKKQPVAFWCNPISGHNTLYWYLQNLGQGPELLIRYENEEAVDDSQLPKDRFSAERLKGVDSTLKIQPAELGDSAVYLCASSLAPAGSPDTQYFGPGTRLTVL.

The chain couples TRBV28 to TRBJ2-1; 9 bases are shared with TRBD1. CDR1 is MDHEN, CDR2 SYDVKM, per germline. The CDR3 has 16 amino acids. Trimming at V came to 7 bases and at J to 5 bases, leaving 12 bases not matched to a gene. The CDR3 DNA is TGTGCCAGCATCAACCACCGGGACAGGGTCCACAATGAGCAGTTCTTC. Protein sequence: CASINHRDRVHNEQFF.

The chain joins TRBV5-1 to TRBJ2-7; D gene ambiguous. The germline V and J ends were trimmed by 1 base and 4 bases, with 12 bases remaining between them. The CDR3 contains 14 residues. Per germline, CDR1 SGHRS and CDR2 YFSETQ. Here the CDR3 DNA reads TGCGCCAGCAGCTTGATAGACTCGCAATACGAGCAGTACTTC. Translation gives CASSLIDSQYEQYF.

This clone occurred once. The CDR3 nucleotides read TGCGCCAGCAGATTGACGGGACTAGCGGCAAACATTCAGTACTTC. Amino acid sequence: CASRLTGLAANIQYF. V gene TRBV5-1 combines with J gene TRBJ2-4, with TRBD2 matching 11 bases. In germline, CDR1 is SGHRS, CDR2 YFSETQ. This CDR3 contains 15 residues. V lost 5 bases, J lost 6 bases, and 7 bases stayed unmatched.

The rearrangement links TRBV25-1 to TRBJ2-5; 9 positions match TRBD2. Germline values: CDR1 MGHDK, CDR2 SYGVNS. This CDR3 has 14 residues. Unmatched junction bases numbered 1, after V lost 3 bases and J lost 2 bases. The CDR3 DNA reads TGTGCCAGCAGTGAGCGGGAGGGTCAAGAGACCCAGTACTTC. Its protein product is CASSEREGQETQYF.

CDR3 in amino acids: CAWSVSQTNEKLFF. In DNA, the CDR3 is TGTGCCTGGAGTGTATCCCAAACTAATGAAAAACTGTTTTTT. V and J are TRBV30 and TRBJ1-4, with no clear D. The V and J ends lost 0 bases and 1 base respectively, with 6 bases between them. The CDR3 is made up of 14 amino acids. Per the germline V gene, CDR1 is GTSNPN and CDR2 is SVGIG (reference sequence). The whole variable domain, remainder taken from reference TRBV30 and TRBJ1-4, is SQTIHQWPATLVQPVGSPLSLECTVEGTSNPNLYWYRQAAGRGLQLLFYSVGIGQISSEVPQNLSASRPQDRQFILSSKKLLLSDSGFYLCAWSVSQTNEKLFFGSGTQLSVL.